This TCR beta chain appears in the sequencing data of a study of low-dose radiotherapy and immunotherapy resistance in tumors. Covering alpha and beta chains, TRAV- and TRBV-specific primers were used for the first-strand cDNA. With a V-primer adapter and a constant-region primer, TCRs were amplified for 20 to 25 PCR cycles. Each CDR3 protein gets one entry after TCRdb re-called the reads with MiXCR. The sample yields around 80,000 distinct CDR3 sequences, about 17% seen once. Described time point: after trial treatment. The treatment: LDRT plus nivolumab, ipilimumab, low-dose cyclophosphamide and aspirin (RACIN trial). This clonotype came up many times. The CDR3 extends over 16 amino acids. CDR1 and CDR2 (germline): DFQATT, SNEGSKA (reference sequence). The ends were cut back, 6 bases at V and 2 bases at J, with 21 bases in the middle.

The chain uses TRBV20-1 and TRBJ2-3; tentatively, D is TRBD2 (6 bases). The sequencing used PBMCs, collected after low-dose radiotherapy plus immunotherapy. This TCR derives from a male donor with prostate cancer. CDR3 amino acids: CSATGGGLPSTDTQYF. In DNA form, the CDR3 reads TGCAGTGCAACCGGGGGAGGACTACCGTCCACAGATACGCAGTATTTT.